The rows below give T cell receptor beta chains drawn from one sample of a study of T-cell memory formation after mild COVID-19. From the 5' RACE reads, TCRdb called clonotypes with MiXCR, one entry per CDR3 protein. The data contain 300,000 to 400,000 distinct CDR3 sequences, 20% to 25% of them singletons. Sequencing used PBMCs or a T cell subset sorted from them (not recorded which). The receptors here all came from an adult woman who had mild COVID-19 (a few samples of this study predate the infection). Cell type and time point are not known. CDR3s include the opening cysteine and the closing phenylalanine or tryptophan. The D gene is left open where the match is weak. Rows may omit the clone size; those that give it use once, few, many or a size class.

TRBJ2-1,TRBV30,few,TRBD2,CATTALAGHEQFF,TGTGCCACTACTGCACTAGCGGGACATGAGCAGTTCTTC
TRBJ2-2,TRBV5-1,NA,NA,CASSLAPGLNTGELFF,TGCGCCAGCAGCTTGGCCCCAGGTCTTAACACCGGGGAGCTGTTTTTT
TRBJ1-1,TRBV19,NA,NA,CASRDAGRMNTEAFF,TGTGCCAGTAGGGATGCGGGACGGATGAACACTGAAGCTTTCTTT
TRBJ1-5,TRBV5-5,NA,NA,CASSLDSLYSNQPQHF,TGTGCCAGCAGCTTGGACAGCCTTTATAGCAATCAGCCCCAGCATTTT
TRBJ2-7,TRBV27,NA,TRBD1,CASSWDRAGYEQYF,TGTGCCAGCAGTTGGGACAGGGCAGGGTACGAGCAGTACTTC
TRBJ2-5,TRBV7-8,NA,TRBD2,CASSTWTSGGETQYF,TGTGCCAGCAGCACCTGGACTAGCGGCGGAGAGACCCAGTACTTC
TRBJ2-3,TRBV7-8,NA,TRBD1,CASSQEDRTYGDTQYF,TGTGCCAGCAGCCAAGAGGACAGGACGTATGGAGATACGCAGTATTTT
TRBJ2-1,TRBV2,few,NA,CASSGASYNEQFF,TGTGCCAGCAGCGGGGCCTCCTACAATGAGCAGTTCTTC
TRBJ1-4,TRBV7-2,few,NA,CASSLGWGSGNEKLFF,TGTGCCAGCAGCTTAGGATGGGGCAGTGGTAATGAAAAACTGTTTTTT
TRBJ1-4,TRBV6-1,few,NA,CASSEGAGRGTVEKLFF,TGTGCCAGCAGTGAAGGGGCAGGGAGGGGTACGGTTGAAAAACTGTTTTTT
TRBJ1-2,TRBV2,many,NA,CASSPLITGLNGYTF,TGTGCCAGCAGTCCTCTTATAACAGGGCTAAATGGCTACACCTTC
TRBJ2-7,TRBV11-2,NA,TRBD1,CASTGQVAFEQYF,TGTGCCAGCACCGGACAGGTAGCATTCGAGCAGTACTTC
TRBJ2-7,TRBV29-1,NA,TRBD2,CSVEETTSGSSYEQYF,TGCAGCGTTGAAGAAACGACTAGCGGGAGCTCCTACGAGCAGTACTTC
TRBJ2-1,TRBV3-1,few,NA,CASSQLTDSYNEQFF,TGTGCCAGCAGCCAACTGACGGACAGCTACAATGAGCAGTTCTTC
TRBJ2-1,TRBV5-4,NA,TRBD1,CASSLENRGDNEQFF,TGTGCCAGCAGCTTGGAAAACAGGGGGGACAATGAGCAGTTCTTC
TRBJ2-2,TRBV27,few,TRBD2,CASSSLAGVRTGELFF,TGTGCCAGCAGTTCCCTAGCGGGAGTGAGGACCGGGGAGCTGTTTTTT
TRBJ1-4,TRBV27,few,NA,CASSLFAHEKLFF,TGTGCCAGCAGTTTATTCGCCCATGAAAAACTGTTTTTT